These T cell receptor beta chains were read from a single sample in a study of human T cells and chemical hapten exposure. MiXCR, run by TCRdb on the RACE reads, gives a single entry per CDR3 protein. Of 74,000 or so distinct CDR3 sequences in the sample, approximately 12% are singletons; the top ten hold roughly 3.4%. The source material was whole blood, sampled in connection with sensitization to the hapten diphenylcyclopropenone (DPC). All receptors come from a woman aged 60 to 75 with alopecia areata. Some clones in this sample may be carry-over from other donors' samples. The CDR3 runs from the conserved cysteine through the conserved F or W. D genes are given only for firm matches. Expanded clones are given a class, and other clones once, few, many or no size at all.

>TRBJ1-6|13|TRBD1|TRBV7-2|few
CASSLTGRAPLHF
TGTGCCAGCAGCTTGACAGGGCGGGCACCCCTCCACTTT
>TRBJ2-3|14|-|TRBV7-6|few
CASSLEGGTDTQYF
TGTGCCAGCAGCTTAGAGGGGGGCACAGATACGCAGTATTTT
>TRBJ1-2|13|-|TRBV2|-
CASGTLNNYGYTF
TGTGCCAGCGGGACGCTCAATAACTATGGCTACACCTTC
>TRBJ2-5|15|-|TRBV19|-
CATKGIFGTQETQYF
TGTGCCACTAAGGGGATATTTGGGACACAAGAGACCCAGTACTTC
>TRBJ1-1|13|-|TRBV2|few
CASSAARNLEAFF
TGTGCCAGCAGTGCGGCGCGGAACTTGGAAGCTTTCTTT
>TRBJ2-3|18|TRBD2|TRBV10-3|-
CAISGTQTSGRSTDTQYF
TGTGCCATCAGCGGCACGCAGACTAGCGGGCGTAGCACAGATACGCAGTATTTT
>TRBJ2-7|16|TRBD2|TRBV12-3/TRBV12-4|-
CASSLVGLAGAYEQYF
TGTGCCAGCAGTTTAGTGGGACTAGCGGGGGCCTACGAGCAGTACTTC
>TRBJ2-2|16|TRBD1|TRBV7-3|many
CASSRTGGWNTGELFF
TGTGCCAGCAGCCGAACAGGGGGCTGGAACACCGGGGAGCTGTTTTTT
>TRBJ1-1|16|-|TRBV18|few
CASSPFRGTMNTEAFF
TGTGCCAGCTCACCGTTTCGGGGCACAATGAACACTGAAGCTTTCTTT
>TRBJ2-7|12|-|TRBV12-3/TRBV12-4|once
CASSPNPTEQYF
TGTGCCAGCAGTCCAAACCCCACCGAGCAGTACTTC